These 27 T cell receptor beta chains were all obtained from the same sample, sequenced in a study of CD8+ T cells in alopecia areata. Following extraction, RNA underwent reverse transcription to cDNA, which served as the sequencing template. Data came from immunoSEQ multiplex PCR; TCRdb stores just in-frame clones and leaves some out. Counted here are around 60,000 clones, about 45% occurring once; the ten biggest clones make up about a fifth. Treatment in this sample: oral pan-JAK inhibitor, 5-10 mg twice daily. This material consisted of CD8+ T cells sorted from blood, taken around week 36, from a patient treated with tofacitinib. These receptors were obtained from a human donor with alopecia areata.

This clone came up a few times. The rearrangement joins TRBV2 to TRBJ2-3; D might be TRBD1 (6 bases). The CDR3 is 19 amino acids. Germline assignment: CDR1 SNHLY and CDR2 FYNNEI. The ends were cut back, 4 bases at V and 1 base at J, with 24 bases in the middle. The CDR3 coding sequence is TGTGCCAGCAGTGTCGAGGACAGTCCATCTATACCGGGCACAGATACGCAGTATTTT. Amino acid sequence: CASSVEDSPSIPGTDTQYF. The variable domain in full, completed from reference TRBV2 and TRBJ2-3, reads EPEVTQTPSHQVTQMGQEVILRCVPISNHLYFYWYRQILGQKVEFLVSFYNNEISEKSEIFDDQFSVERPDGSNFTLKIRSTKLEDSAMYFCASSVEDSPSIPGTDTQYFGPGTRLTVL.

The gene calls are TRBV5-6 and TRBJ2-6; D is unclear. The V end lost 1 base, the J end lost 1 base, and 6 bases lay between the germline ends. This CDR3 has 15 amino acids. CDR1 and CDR2 from the germline V gene are SGHDT and YYEEEE. The CDR3 sequence: CASSLTSSGANVLTF. In nucleotides, the CDR3 is TGTGCCAGCAGCTTGACGAGTTCTGGGGCCAACGTCCTGACTTTC.

The J gene is TRBJ2-5, the V gene TRBV4-1, with TRBD1 as a possible D gene (6 bases). This CDR3 spans 17 amino acids. Trimming removed 4 bases from V and 2 bases from J, with 20 bases in between. Germline V lookup: CDR1 MGHRA, CDR2 YSYEKL. The CDR3 region has the DNA TGCGCCAGCAGCCCGGTCCCCCCAGGGGTCCATCAAGAGACCCAGTACTTC. Protein sequence: CASSPVPPGVHQETQYF.

V and J are TRBV30 and TRBJ2-7, with D perhaps TRBD1 (5 bases). V gave up 0 bases and J gave up 5 bases, with 11 bases separating them. The CDR3 loop spans 13 amino acids. Germline CDR1 reads GTSNPN; CDR2 reads SVGIG (reference sequence). The CDR3: CAWSVNGANEQYF. As DNA, the CDR3 is TGTGCCTGGAGTGTAAATGGGGCAAACGAGCAGTACTTC.

The chain carries TRBV7-9 and TRBJ2-1, with 7 bases that match TRBD2. CDR1 and CDR2 (germline): SEHNR, FQNEAQ (reference sequence). The CDR3 extends over 15 amino acids. V lost 5 bases to trimming and J lost 9 bases; unmatched junction nucleotides: 13. CDR3 nucleotides: TGTGCCAGCAGCCTAGTGGGCGGGAGAACTAGTGAGCAGTTCTTC. This translates into CASSLVGGRTSEQFF.

The rearrangement joins TRBV9 to TRBJ2-5, with unresolved D. In germline, CDR1 is SGDLS, CDR2 YYNGEE. The CDR3 runs to 15 residues. The germline V and J ends were trimmed by 0 bases and 4 bases, with 13 bases remaining between them. The CDR3 loop is CASSVAHNVGETQYF. The CDR3 DNA is TGTGCCAGCAGCGTAGCTCATAACGTCGGAGAGACCCAGTACTTC. The full variable domain, its missing parts supplied by reference TRBV9 and TRBJ2-5, is DSGVTQTPKHLITATGQRVTLRCSPRSGDLSVYWYQQSLDQGLQFLIQYYNGEERAKGNILERFSAQQFPDLHSELNLSSLELGDSALYFCASSVAHNVGETQYFGPGTRLLVL.

The chain is built from TRBV29-1 and TRBJ1-1; no firm D call. Germline CDR1 SQVTM, CDR2 ANQGSEA. V was trimmed by 4 bases and J by 3 bases, leaving 6 bases between them. CDR3 size: 11 residues. The CDR3: CSVGLYTEAFF. The CDR3 DNA sequence: TGCAGCGTTGGTTTATACACTGAAGCTTTCTTT. Based on the CDR3 plus reference TRBV29-1 and TRBJ1-1, the full variable domain is SAVISQKPSRDICQRGTSLTIQCQVDSQVTMMFWYRQQPGQSLTLIATANQGSEATYESGFVIDKFPISRPNLTFSTLTVSNMSPEDSSIYLCSVGLYTEAFFGQGTRLTVV.

The chain couples TRBV10-3 to TRBJ2-2, with no clear D. Germline values: CDR1 ENHRY, CDR2 SYGVKD. CDR3 length equals 11 residues. V was clipped by 7 bases and J by 7 bases, with 7 bases between them. CDR3 bases: TGTGCCATCATGAATGACGGGGAGCTGTTTTTT. This sequence encodes CAIMNDGELFF.

This clone came up a few times. This chain connects TRBV30 to TRBJ1-3; the D gene is possibly TRBD1 (5 bases). The CDR3 consists of 16 residues. The germline V and J ends were trimmed by 4 bases and 0 bases, with 16 bases remaining between them. Germline CDR1 is GTSNPN and CDR2 is SVGIG (reference sequence). As DNA, the CDR3 is TGTGCCTGGAATCAGAGGGGCTACCGCTCTGGAAACACCATATATTTT. It codes for CAWNQRGYRSGNTIYF.

The V and J genes are TRBV27 and TRBJ2-7; D may be TRBD1 (6 bases). Looked up from germline, CDR1 is MNHEY and CDR2 is SMNVEV (reference sequence). CDR3 length equals 11 residues. Trimming pared 10 bases from V and 5 bases from J, leaving 12 bases between. Written as DNA, the CDR3 is TGTGCCATCCGCAGGGGTCACGAGCAGTACTTC. Encoded protein: CAIRRGHEQYF.

This chain connects TRBV14 to TRBJ2-7; 9 nucleotides align to TRBD2. With 3 bases clipped from V and 4 bases from J, the junction kept 10 bases outside the gene matches. Germline-derived CDR1 and CDR2 are SGHDN and FVKESK. The CDR3 is made up of 16 amino acids. The chain's CDR3 is CASSHRAGGLPYEQYF. In DNA, the CDR3 is TGTGCCAGCAGCCATAGAGCGGGAGGCTTACCGTACGAGCAGTACTTC.

The rearrangement links TRBV29-1 to TRBJ1-1, with a weak D call TRBD1 (5 bases). V gave up 6 bases and J gave up 5 bases, with 16 bases separating them. CDR1 and CDR2 (germline): SQVTM, ANQGSEA. This CDR3 spans 13 amino acids. Here the CDR3 DNA reads TGCAGCGTCTTTTGGGGCCTGGGGACTGAAGCTTTCTTT. Translating it yields CSVFWGLGTEAFF. Supplemented by reference TRBV29-1 and TRBJ1-1, the full variable domain reads SAVISQKPSRDICQRGTSLTIQCQVDSQVTMMFWYRQQPGQSLTLIATANQGSEATYESGFVIDKFPISRPNLTFSTLTVSNMSPEDSSIYLCSVFWGLGTEAFFGQGTRLTVV.

The CDR3 DNA reads TGTGCCATCAGTGATCTCCTGGGGCTTAACATGAACACTGAAGCTTTCTTT. It codes for CAISDLLGLNMNTEAFF. The chain employs TRBV10-3 and TRBJ1-1; tentatively, D is TRBD1 (5 bases). V lost 3 bases and J 0 bases, leaving 17 bases between the germline ends. CDR1 ENHRY and CDR2 SYGVKD come from the germline V gene. This CDR3 is 17 amino acids long.

Details on this clone: Within the sample, other DNA sequences also encode this same CDR3. The chain carries TRBV4-1 and TRBJ2-1; 15 bases match TRBD2. The CDR3 contains 16 residues. J was trimmed by 9 bases and V by 4 bases; bases with no gene match: 7. Germline V CDR1 and CDR2: MGHRA, YSYEKL. The CDR3, as DNA: TGCGCCAGCAGCCCTGGACTAGCGGGAGGGCCGGGTGAGCAGTTCTTC. Its protein product is CASSPGLAGGPGEQFF.

This clone has just a few counts. V usage is TRBV27 and J usage is TRBJ1-2; perhaps TRBD1 as D (6 bases). Germline assignment: CDR1 MNHEY and CDR2 SMNVEV (reference sequence). The CDR3 runs to 15 residues. The germline V and J ends were trimmed by 3 bases and 4 bases, with 15 bases remaining between them. CDR3 nucleotide sequence: TGTGCCAGCAGTTTTCGGGGGCCCACCTTCTATGGCTACACCTTC. Amino acids: CASSFRGPTFYGYTF.

This clone has more than one count but fewer than ten. The chain combines TRBV29-1 with TRBJ2-7; 10 bases are a match to TRBD2. CDR3 length: 13 residues. Germline V gene lookup returns CDR1 SQVTM and CDR2 ANQGSEA. Trimming cost V 7 bases and J 4 bases; bases outside gene matches: 7. The CDR3 here is CSATLAGAYEQYF. DNA of the CDR3: TGCAGCGCCACGCTAGCGGGAGCTTACGAGCAGTACTTC.

The chain is built from TRBV27 and TRBJ2-7, with 11 bases identical to TRBD2. This CDR3 has 14 amino acids. Germline-derived CDR1 and CDR2 are MNHEY and SMNVEV (reference sequence). Germline trimming cut 5 bases from V and 2 bases from J; bases unmatched to any gene: 2. CDR3 bases: TGTGCCAGCAGTCATAGCGGGAGGGCCTACGAGCAGTACTTC. Translating it yields CASSHSGRAYEQYF.

The chain recombines TRBV5-1 with TRBJ1-4; TRBD1 aligns across 7 bases. V lost 4 bases to trimming and J lost 4 bases; unmatched junction nucleotides: 10. The germline gives CDR1 SGHRS, CDR2 YFSETQ. The CDR3 spans 16 residues. The CDR3 is CASSPLSGQFNEKLFF. The CDR3 DNA reads as TGCGCCAGCAGCCCCCTCTCGGGACAGTTTAATGAAAAACTGTTTTTT. The complete variable domain, with remaining parts taken from reference TRBV5-1 and TRBJ1-4, reads KAGVTQTPRYLIKTRGQQVTLSCSPISGHRSVSWYQQTPGQGLQFLFEYFSETQRNKGNFPGRFSGRQFSNSRSEMNVSTLELGDSALYLCASSPLSGQFNEKLFFGSGTQLSVL.

This clone appeared a single time. This chain connects TRBV7-9 to TRBJ2-2, with D possibly TRBD2 on 5 matching bases. The ends were cut back, 1 base at V and 6 bases at J, with 9 bases in the middle. Germline CDR1 SEHNR, CDR2 FQNEAQ (reference sequence). The CDR3 is 14 amino acids. This CDR3 reads CASSLVGSAGELFF. The CDR3 nucleotides read TGTGCCAGCAGCTTAGTGGGGAGCGCCGGGGAGCTGTTTTTT.

V gene TRBV11-1 combines with J gene TRBJ2-3; TRBD2 agrees at 8 bases. CDR3 size: 16 residues. The V gene end was trimmed by 1 base and the J gene end by 4 bases; junction bases not matched to a gene: 7. Germline CDR1 is SGHAT and CDR2 is FQDESV (reference sequence). The CDR3 here is CASSLDPGGLPDTQYF. DNA for the CDR3: TGTGCCAGCAGCTTAGATCCGGGAGGGCTCCCAGATACGCAGTATTTT.

This clone was detected only a few times. V gene TRBV15 combines with J gene TRBJ1-6; D is unclear. Germline loops: CDR1 LNHNV, CDR2 YYDKDF (reference sequence). This CDR3 contains 14 residues. V was cut by 0 bases and J by 7 bases, with 7 bases left in between. The CDR3, as DNA: TGTGCCACCAGCAGAGAACGGGAGAATTCACCCCTCCACTTT. Translation: CATSRERENSPLHF. Variable domain in full (rest from reference TRBV15 and TRBJ1-6): DAMVIQNPRYQVTQFGKPVTLSCSQTLNHNVMYWYQQKSSQAPKLLFHYYDKDFNNEADTPDNFQSRRPNTSFCFLDIRSPGLGDTAMYLCATSRERENSPLHFGNGTRLTVT.

The CDR3 loop is CSVDLSREGNTGELFF. The CDR3, as DNA: TGCAGCGTTGATCTGTCGCGGGAGGGGAACACCGGGGAGCTGTTTTTT. The chain employs TRBV29-1 and TRBJ2-2; TRBD2 matches 9 bases. The CDR3 is 16 amino acids. CDR1 and CDR2 from the germline V gene are SQVTM and ANQGSEA. Losses at the gene ends were 3 bases for V and 1 base for J; bases not matched to a gene: 6.

This sequence joins TRBV7-8 and TRBJ2-1; possibly TRBD2 for D (6 bases). The V gene's germline CDR1 is SGHVS and CDR2 FQNEAQ. CDR3 size: 12 residues. The germline V and J ends were trimmed by 5 bases and 6 bases, with 8 bases remaining between them. CDR3 DNA sequence: TGTGCCAGCAGCCGGAGGGCCAATGAGCAGTTCTTC. It is translated as CASSRRANEQFF.

CDR3 residues: CASRPSDRGFPYEQYF. CDR3 coding DNA: TGTGCCAGCAGACCTTCTGACAGGGGATTCCCCTACGAGCAGTACTTC. V is TRBV4-2 and J is TRBJ2-7; TRBD1 aligns across 8 bases. After removal of 6 bases from V and 2 bases from J, the junction contained 12 bases not matched to a gene. The germline V gene encodes CDR1 LGHNA and CDR2 YNFKEQ. The CDR3 runs to 16 residues.

This chain links TRBV11-2 with TRBJ2-1; D unclear. V lost 2 bases, J lost 0 bases, and 5 bases lay in between. Germline lookup yields CDR1 SGHAT and CDR2 FQNNGV. CDR3 length: 14 amino acids. CDR3 sequence: CASSLHSSYNEQFF. CDR3 nucleotides: TGTGCCAGCAGCTTACATTCCTCCTACAATGAGCAGTTCTTC.

The chain joins TRBV11-2 to TRBJ2-1; D gene unclear. This CDR3 region has 12 residues. V was pared by 1 base and J by 7 bases, with 5 bases between. Germline CDR1 and CDR2: SGHAT and FQNNGV. The CDR3 bases are TGTGCCAGCAGCTTAGTCGGTAATGAGCAGTTCTTC. It is translated as CASSLVGNEQFF.

The chain joins TRBV13 to TRBJ1-3; D unclear. Germline V gives CDR1 PRHDT, CDR2 FYEKMQ (reference sequence). This CDR3 contains 14 residues. Trimming took 3 bases from V and 0 from J, leaving 6 bases between them. The CDR3 here is CASSLPSSGNTIYF. In DNA form, the CDR3 reads TGTGCCAGCAGCTTGCCCAGCTCTGGAAACACCATATATTTT.